One sample yielded the 23 T cell receptor beta chains listed below, sequenced in a study of blood T cell repertoires in COVID-19. The data were produced by immunoSEQ multiplex PCR, yet TCRdb's version contains in-frame clones alone and is incomplete. The sample has roughly 280,000 clones, around 91% seen once. The specimen sequenced was PBMCs or T cells enriched from blood (not recorded which). These receptors were taken from a woman under 30 who had recovered from COVID-19.

The rearrangement uses TRBV5-4 and TRBJ1-2; TRBD1 matches 10 bases. This CDR3 comprises 17 residues. V lost 4 bases to trimming and J lost 4 bases; unmatched junction nucleotides: 13. The germline V gene encodes CDR1 SGHNT and CDR2 YYREEE (reference sequence). CDR3 sequence (DNA): TGTGCCAGCAGCCGAATGAAGACAGGGGGCGGAGGCTATGGCTACACCTTC. Protein product: CASSRMKTGGGGYGYTF.

V usage is TRBV5-1 and J usage is TRBJ2-1; 10 bases line up with TRBD2. CDR3 size: 16 residues. The germline CDR1 and CDR2 sequences are SGHRS and YFSETQ. Trimming removed 2 bases from V and 8 bases from J; junction bases left unmatched: 10. This CDR3 reads CASSLKRGGVSDEQFF. Here the CDR3 DNA reads TGCGCCAGCAGCTTAAAGCGGGGGGGCGTAAGCGATGAGCAGTTCTTC.

The V gene is TRBV29-1, the J gene TRBJ1-1; 11 bases map to TRBD1. V lost 3 bases to trimming and J lost 4 bases; unmatched junction nucleotides: 7. This CDR3 is built from 15 residues. Per the germline V gene, CDR1 is SQVTM and CDR2 is ANQGSEA. The CDR3 nucleotides read TGCAGCGTTGATGGGGACAGGGGGACGGTCACTGAAGCTTTCTTT. Translation: CSVDGDRGTVTEAFF.

The chain employs TRBV7-6 and TRBJ2-1, with 9 bases identical to TRBD1. The trim removed 0 bases at V and 5 bases at J, leaving 5 bases unmatched. Looked up from germline, CDR1 is SGHVS and CDR2 is FNYEAQ. The CDR3 sequence is 16 residues long. The CDR3 region is CASSLAGTGTNNEQFF. The CDR3 nucleotides read TGTGCCAGCAGCTTAGCCGGGACAGGGACGAACAATGAGCAGTTCTTC. Supplemented by reference TRBV7-6 and TRBJ2-1, the full variable domain reads GAGVSQSPRYKVTKRGQDVALRCDPISGHVSLYWYRQALGQGPEFLTYFNYEAQQDKSGLPNDRFSAERPEGSISTLTIQRTEQRDSAMYRCASSLAGTGTNNEQFFGPGTRLTVL.

This chain uses TRBV5-4 with TRBJ1-1; D is unresolved. This CDR3 is built from 14 residues. Germline CDR1 SGHNT, CDR2 YYREEE (reference sequence). Trimming removed 0 bases from V and 1 base from J, with 7 bases in between. CDR3 protein: CASSLAEGNTEAFF. In DNA, the CDR3 is TGTGCCAGCAGCTTGGCAGAGGGGAACACTGAAGCTTTCTTT. Full variable domain (outside the CDR3, taken from reference TRBV5-4 and TRBJ1-1): ETGVTQSPTHLIKTRGQQVTLRCSSQSGHNTVSWYQQALGQGPQFIFQYYREEENGRGNFPPRFSGLQFPNYSSELNVNALELDDSALYLCASSLAEGNTEAFFGQGTRLTVV.

This rearrangement joins TRBV29-1 to TRBJ2-3; D is perhaps TRBD1 (6 bases). The CDR3 has 15 amino acids. Trimming stripped 3 bases from V and 6 bases from J, with 19 bases between. Germline V gene sequence: CDR1 SQVTM, CDR2 ANQGSEA. The CDR3, as DNA: TGCAGCGTTGAGGTCGGTCACTCCGGACAGGATACGCAGTATTTT. Residues: CSVEVGHSGQDTQYF.

This chain joins TRBV7-2 and TRBJ1-4; D gene uncertain. Trimming removed 4 bases at V and 7 bases at J, with 16 bases between. The CDR3 totals 15 residues. Per germline, CDR1 SGHTA and CDR2 FQGNSA. The CDR3 DNA is TGTGCCAGCAGCTCCGGAGACCACTGGAGTGAAAAACTGTTTTTT. This encodes CASSSGDHWSEKLFF. Full variable domain (remainder filled in from reference TRBV7-2 and TRBJ1-4): GAGVSQSPSNKVTEKGKDVELRCDPISGHTALYWYRQSLGQGLEFLIYFQGNSAPDKSGLPSDRFSAERTGGSVSTLTIQRTQQEDSAVYLCASSSGDHWSEKLFFGSGTQLSVL.

This chain uses TRBV6-6 with TRBJ1-2, with 10 bases fitting TRBD1. Per the germline V gene, CDR1 is MNHNY and CDR2 is SVGAGI (reference sequence). Losses at the gene ends were 5 bases for V and 3 bases for J; bases not matched to a gene: 6. The CDR3 spans 15 residues. The CDR3 region has the DNA TGTGCCAGCAGTCAAAGGACAGGGGGGGACTATGGCTACACCTTC. This codes for CASSQRTGGDYGYTF.

This chain links TRBV6-5 with TRBJ1-2; D remains unclear. Deletions cut 5 bases from V and 6 bases from J, with 19 bases between. Per germline, CDR1 MNHEY and CDR2 SVGAGI. The length of the CDR3 is 15 residues. The DNA for the CDR3 is TGTGCCAGCAGTCCTCTTGGTCGAGGGCTAGATGGCTACACCTTC. Encoded protein: CASSPLGRGLDGYTF.

V is TRBV12-3 or TRBV12-4 and J is TRBJ2-7, with D maybe TRBD1 (5 bases). Trimming shortened V by 4 bases and J by 5 bases, and 12 bases separated the two germline ends. The CDR3 consists of 13 residues. The CDR3 protein is CASSSSSGNEQYF. CDR3 sequence (DNA): TGTGCCAGCAGTTCGTCCTCAGGGAACGAGCAGTACTTC.

The V and J genes are TRBV14 and TRBJ1-2; 8 positions match TRBD1. This CDR3 has 15 residues. CDR1 and CDR2 from the germline V gene are SGHDN and FVKESK. Germline trimming cut 1 base from V and 4 bases from J; bases unmatched to any gene: 5. CDR3 DNA: TGTGCCAGCAGCCAAGCGGACAGGGTGGGCTATGGCTACACCTTC. It codes for CASSQADRVGYGYTF. The full variable domain, completed using reference TRBV14 and TRBJ1-2, is EAGVTQFPSHSVIEKGQTVTLRCDPISGHDNLYWYRRVMGKEIKFLLHFVKESKQDESGMPNNRFLAERTGGTYSTLKVQPAELEDSGVYFCASSQADRVGYGYTFGSGTRLTVV.

The chain recombines TRBV5-1 with TRBJ2-3; TRBD2 matches at 16 bases. V shed 2 bases, J shed 6 bases, and the junction held 6 bases outside the gene matches. This CDR3 spans 17 amino acids. CDR1 and CDR2 (germline): SGHRS, YFSETQ. The CDR3 region has the DNA TGCGCCAGCAGCTTCTTGGGACTAGCGGGGGGGTTCGATACGCAGTATTTT. This gives the protein CASSFLGLAGGFDTQYF.

The chain employs TRBV6-1 and TRBJ2-5, with 15 bases lining up with TRBD2. V shed 3 bases, J shed 1 base, and the junction held 0 bases outside the gene matches. Germline CDR1 MNHNS, CDR2 SASEGT. The CDR3 is made up of 16 amino acids. The CDR3 sequence: CASSEGLAGGQETQYF. In DNA, the CDR3 is TGTGCCAGCAGTGAGGGACTAGCGGGGGGCCAAGAGACCCAGTACTTC.

The rearrangement uses TRBV27 and TRBJ1-1; 8 bases map to TRBD1. The V and J ends lost 11 bases and 1 base, in that order; junction bases with no gene match: 6. Looked up from germline, CDR1 is MNHEY and CDR2 is SMNVEV (reference sequence). This CDR3 is 13 amino acids long. The CDR3 loop is CASRGQANTEAFF. The CDR3 nucleotides are TGTGCCTCCAGGGGGCAGGCGAACACTGAAGCTTTCTTT.

The chain links TRBV5-6 to TRBJ2-7; perhaps TRBD2 as D (5 bases). The CDR3 spans 14 residues. V lost 1 base and J 7 bases, leaving 15 bases between the germline ends. In germline, CDR1 is SGHDT, CDR2 YYEEEE. The CDR3 DNA is TGTGCCAGCAGCTTGTATGCGGGCCTCCGGGAGCAGTACTTC. It encodes CASSLYAGLREQYF.

J is TRBJ2-7 and V is TRBV27; unclear D gene. Germline CDR1 is MNHEY and CDR2 is SMNVEV (reference sequence). There are 12 residues in the CDR3. The V end was cut by 8 bases, the J end by 2 bases, with 10 bases between. CDR3 DNA sequence: TGTGCCAGCTCAAACGGTCCCTACGAGCAGTACTTC. It codes for CASSNGPYEQYF.

CDR3 sequence reads: CASSLVRGGETQYF. The DNA of the CDR3 is TGTGCCAGCAGCTTGGTTCGGGGGGGAGAGACCCAGTACTTC. The rearrangement links TRBV5-4 to TRBJ2-5, with 8 bases identical to TRBD2. The junction had 2 bases not matched to a gene; V was cut back by 0 bases and J by 4 bases. CDR3 length equals 14 residues. Germline CDR1 reads SGHNT; CDR2 reads YYREEE (reference sequence).

In this sample, this clone turned up a few times. The rearrangement links TRBV11-2 to TRBJ2-7; TRBD1 matches at 10 bases. Losses at the gene ends were 4 bases for V and 3 bases for J; bases not matched to a gene: 6. The CDR3 runs 15 residues. Germline V gene data show CDR1 as SGHAT and CDR2 as FQNNGV. DNA for the CDR3: TGTGCCAGCAGCTCCTTGGACAGGGGGTTCTACGAGCAGTACTTC. This translates into CASSSLDRGFYEQYF.

The gene calls are TRBV5-1 and TRBJ2-1; the match to TRBD1 covers 9 bases. This CDR3 has 13 residues. V was clipped by 2 bases and J by 7 bases; unmatched bases: 1. CDR1 SGHRS and CDR2 YFSETQ come from the germline V gene. CDR3 protein: CASSFGTGNEQFF. For the CDR3, the DNA is TGCGCCAGCAGCTTCGGGACAGGGAATGAGCAGTTCTTC.

The genes are TRBV6-5 and TRBJ2-1, with D tentatively TRBD2 (7 bases). The germline CDR1 and CDR2 sequences are MNHEY and SVGAGI. The CDR3 loop spans 15 amino acids. V lost 7 bases to trimming and J lost 5 bases, with 18 bases between them. The chain's CDR3 is CASTEGGGKDNEQFF. The CDR3 DNA reads TGTGCCAGCACCGAGGGGGGGGGAAAGGACAATGAGCAGTTCTTC.

The rearrangement joins TRBV19 to TRBJ2-7; possible D gene TRBD1, 6 bases. Trimming pared 4 bases from V and 4 bases from J, leaving 11 bases between. Germline values: CDR1 LNHDA, CDR2 SQIVND (reference sequence). The CDR3 extends over 13 amino acids. CDR3 coding DNA: TGTGCCAGTAGTAGGAGACAGGAGTACGAGCAGTACTTC. As protein: CASSRRQEYEQYF.

This clone was detected once. The gene calls are TRBV2 and TRBJ1-5, with D unresolved. The CDR3 covers 15 residues. V was trimmed by 7 bases and J by 2 bases, leaving 15 bases between them. Per germline, CDR1 SNHLY and CDR2 FYNNEI. The CDR3 region is CASTEELIRNQPQHF. CDR3 coding DNA: TGTGCCAGCACCGAGGAGCTGATTCGCAATCAGCCCCAGCATTTT.

V is TRBV7-6 and J is TRBJ2-3; 9 bases map to TRBD1. The CDR3 contains 15 residues. CDR1 and CDR2 (germline): SGHVS, FNYEAQ. Trimming at V came to 5 bases and at J to 1 base, leaving 4 bases not matched to a gene. CDR3 coding DNA: TGTGCCAGCAGCCGGGGACAGGGCGGCACAGATACGCAGTATTTT. Residues: CASSRGQGGTDTQYF.